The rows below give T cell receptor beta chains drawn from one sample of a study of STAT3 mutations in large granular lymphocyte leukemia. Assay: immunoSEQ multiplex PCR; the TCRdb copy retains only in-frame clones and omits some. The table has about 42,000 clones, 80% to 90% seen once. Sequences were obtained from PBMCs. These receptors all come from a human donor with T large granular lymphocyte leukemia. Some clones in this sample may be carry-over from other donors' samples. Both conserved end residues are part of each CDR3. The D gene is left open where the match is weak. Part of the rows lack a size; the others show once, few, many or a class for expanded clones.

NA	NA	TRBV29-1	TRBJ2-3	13	CSVGNQGFLTQYF	TGCAGCGTTGGTAACCAGGGGTTTCTCACGCAGTATTTT
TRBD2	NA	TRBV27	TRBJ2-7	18	CASSLRSGLAGNSYEQYF	TGTGCCAGCAGTTTACGGTCCGGACTAGCGGGGAACTCCTACGAGCAGTACTTC
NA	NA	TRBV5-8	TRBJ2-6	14	CASSRNSGANVLTF	TGTGCCAGCAGCCGTAACTCTGGGGCCAACGTCCTGACTTTC
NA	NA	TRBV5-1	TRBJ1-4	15	CASSLGYATNEKLFF	TGCGCCAGCAGCTTGGGATATGCAACTAATGAAAAACTGTTTTTT
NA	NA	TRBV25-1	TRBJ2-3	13	CASRGQSTDTQYF	TGTGCCAGCAGAGGACAGAGCACAGATACGCAGTATTTT
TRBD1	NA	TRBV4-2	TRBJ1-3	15	CASSQEIQGGNTIYF	TGTGCCAGCAGCCAAGAAATACAGGGGGGAAACACCATATATTTT
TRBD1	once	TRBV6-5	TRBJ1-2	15	CATYPGTGVSYGYTF	TGTGCCACTTATCCCGGGACAGGGGTTTCCTATGGCTACACCTTC
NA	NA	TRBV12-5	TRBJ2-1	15	CASGSGISSYNEQFF	TGTGCTAGTGGTTCGGGGATTAGCTCCTACAATGAGCAGTTCTTC
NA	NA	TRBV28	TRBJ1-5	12	CASSFRDQPQHF	TGTGCCAGCAGTTTTAGAGATCAGCCCCAGCATTTT
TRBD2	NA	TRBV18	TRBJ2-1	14	CASSPLLADNEQFF	TGTGCCAGCTCACCGTTGCTAGCGGACAATGAGCAGTTCTTC
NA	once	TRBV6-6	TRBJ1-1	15	CASSYSLGVNTEAFF	TGTGCCAGCAGTTACTCGCTCGGGGTGAACACTGAAGCTTTCTTT
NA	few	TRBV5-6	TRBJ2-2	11	CASRKVGELFF	TGTGCCAGCAGGAAGGTCGGGGAGCTGTTTTTT
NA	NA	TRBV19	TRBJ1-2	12	CATLWGDYGYTF	TGTGCCACCTTATGGGGGGACTATGGCTACACCTTC
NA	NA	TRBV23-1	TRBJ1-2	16	CASSRPGGRSYYGYTF	TGCGCCAGCAGTCGCCCGGGGGGCAGGTCCTACTATGGCTACACCTTC
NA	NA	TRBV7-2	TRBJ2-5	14	CASSLDLFGETQYF	TGTGCCAGCAGCTTAGATTTGTTTGGGGAGACCCAGTACTTC
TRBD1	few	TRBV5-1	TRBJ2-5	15	CASSLETGPRQTQYF	TGCGCCAGCAGCTTGGAGACAGGGCCGCGTCAGACCCAGTACTTC
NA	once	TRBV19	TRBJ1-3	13	CASSEDSGNTIYF	TGTGCCAGTAGTGAAGACTCTGGAAACACCATATATTTT
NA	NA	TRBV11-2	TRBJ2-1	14	CASSSSPGATQQFF	TGTGCCAGCAGCTCCTCGCCCGGGGCTACTCAGCAGTTCTTC
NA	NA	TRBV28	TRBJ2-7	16	CASSLPREGAPYEQYF	TGTGCCAGCAGTTTACCCCGGGAAGGGGCGCCCTACGAGCAGTACTTC
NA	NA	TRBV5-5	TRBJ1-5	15	CASSYGQNSNQPQHF	TGTGCCAGCAGCTACGGACAGAATAGCAATCAGCCCCAGCATTTT
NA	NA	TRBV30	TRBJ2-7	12	CAWTIGAYEQYF	TGTGCCTGGACCATCGGGGCCTACGAGCAGTACTTC
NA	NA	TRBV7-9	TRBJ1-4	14	CASSLGREGEKLFF	TGTGCCAGCAGCTTAGGCAGGGAGGGTGAAAAACTGTTTTTT
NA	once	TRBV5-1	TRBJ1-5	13	CASSLGQGQPQHF	TGCGCCAGCAGCTTGGGGCAGGGTCAGCCCCAGCATTTT
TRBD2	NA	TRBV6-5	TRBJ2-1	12	CATWGGANEQFF	TGTGCCACCTGGGGGGGAGCCAATGAGCAGTTCTTC
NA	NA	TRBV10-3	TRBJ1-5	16	CAISELGGVGNQPQHF	TGTGCCATCAGTGAATTGGGAGGGGTAGGTAATCAGCCCCAGCATTTT
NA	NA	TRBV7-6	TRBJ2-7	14	CASSPSSSAREQYF	TGTGCCAGCAGCCCTTCGAGTAGCGCTCGCGAGCAGTACTTC
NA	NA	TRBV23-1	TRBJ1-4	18	CASSQGPRILPTNEKLFF	TGCGCCAGCAGTCAAGGTCCACGGATACTGCCAACTAATGAAAAACTGTTTTTT
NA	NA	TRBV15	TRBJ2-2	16	CATSSRGGANTGELFF	TGTGCCACCAGCAGCCGAGGGGGGGCGAACACCGGGGAGCTGTTTTTT
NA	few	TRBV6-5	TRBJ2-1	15	CASSYSGVTYNEQFF	TGTGCCAGCAGTTACTCGGGGGTTACTTACAATGAGCAGTTCTTC
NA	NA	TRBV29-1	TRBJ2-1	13	CSVGQGSYNEQFF	TGCAGCGTTGGGCAAGGGTCCTACAATGAGCAGTTCTTC
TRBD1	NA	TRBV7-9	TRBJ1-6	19	CASSLDFGTGSPGNSPLHF	TGTGCCAGCAGCTTAGATTTCGGGACAGGGTCCCCCGGTAATTCACCCCTCCACTTT
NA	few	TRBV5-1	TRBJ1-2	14	CASSLGGEINGYTF	TGCGCCAGCAGCTTGGGAGGGGAGATCAATGGCTACACCTTC
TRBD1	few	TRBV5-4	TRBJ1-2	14	CASNSRQGRYGYTF	TGTGCCAGCAACTCTCGACAGGGTCGTTATGGCTACACCTTC
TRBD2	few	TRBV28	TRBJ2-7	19	CASSESGLAGKGARYEQYF	TGTGCCAGCAGTGAATCGGGACTAGCGGGGAAAGGGGCCCGCTACGAGCAGTACTTC
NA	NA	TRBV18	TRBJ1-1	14	CASSPLRDLTEAFF	TGTGCCAGCTCACCACTTAGGGATTTAACTGAAGCTTTCTTT
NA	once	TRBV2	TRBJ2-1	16	CAGRGPQASSYNEQFF	TGTGCCGGACGAGGTCCCCAGGCTTCATCCTACAATGAGCAGTTCTTC
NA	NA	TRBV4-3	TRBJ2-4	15	CASSQDRTVRDIQYF	TGCGCCAGCAGCCAAGATCGGACAGTGCGGGACATTCAGTACTTC
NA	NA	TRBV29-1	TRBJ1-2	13	CSVGGPGVGGYTF	TGCAGCGTTGGAGGTCCAGGGGTAGGAGGCTACACCTTC
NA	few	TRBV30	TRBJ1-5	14	CAWSVQGVDRPQHF	TGTGCCTGGAGTGTACAAGGCGTAGATCGGCCCCAGCATTTT
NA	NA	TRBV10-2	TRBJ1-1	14	CASRGRAPNTEAFF	TGCGCCAGCAGGGGACGGGCGCCGAACACTGAAGCTTTCTTT
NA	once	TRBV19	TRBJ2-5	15	CASSTVQRLGETQYF	TGTGCCAGTAGTACCGTACAGAGGTTAGGAGAGACCCAGTACTTC
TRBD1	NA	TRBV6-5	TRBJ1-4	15	CASSLYGQAQEKLFF	TGTGCCAGCAGCCTCTACGGACAGGCACAAGAAAAACTGTTTTTT
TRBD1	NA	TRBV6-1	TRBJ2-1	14	CASSEFPGGNEQFF	TGTGCCAGCAGTGAATTTCCAGGGGGAAATGAGCAGTTCTTC
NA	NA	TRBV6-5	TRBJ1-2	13	CASRSQETRGYTF	TGTGCCAGCAGATCACAAGAAACTAGGGGCTACACCTTC
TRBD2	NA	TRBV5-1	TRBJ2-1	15	CASSSTGAGVNEQFF	TGCGCCAGCAGCTCTACCGGGGCGGGGGTCAATGAGCAGTTCTTC
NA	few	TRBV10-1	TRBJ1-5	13	CASSAGVGQPQHF	TGCGCCAGCAGTGCGGGGGTAGGGCAGCCCCAGCATTTT
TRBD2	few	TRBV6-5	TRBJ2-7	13	CASSYSGRVEQYF	TGTGCCAGCAGTTACTCGGGGAGGGTTGAGCAGTACTTC
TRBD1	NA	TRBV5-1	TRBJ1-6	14	CASSSGTGNSPLHF	TGCGCCAGCAGTTCGGGGACAGGTAATTCACCCCTCCACTTT
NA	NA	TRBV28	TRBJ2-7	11	CASSFQYEQYF	TGTGCCAGCAGCTTCCAGTACGAGCAGTACTTC
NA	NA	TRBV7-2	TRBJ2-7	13	CASSTLQGGEQYF	TGTGCCAGCAGCACCCTCCAGGGGGGCGAGCAGTACTTC
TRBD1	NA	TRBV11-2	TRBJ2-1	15	CASSFSPDRDDEQFF	TGTGCCAGCAGCTTTTCCCCGGACAGGGACGATGAGCAGTTCTTC
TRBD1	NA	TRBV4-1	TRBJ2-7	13	CASSPLGQPEQYF	TGCGCCAGCAGCCCCTTGGGACAGCCCGAGCAGTACTTC
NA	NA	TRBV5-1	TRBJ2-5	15	CASSLVANDQETQYF	TGCGCCAGCAGCTTGGTGGCAAACGACCAAGAGACCCAGTACTTC
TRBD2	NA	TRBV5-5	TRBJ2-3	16	CASSLAGGPLEDTQYF	TGTGCCAGCAGCTTGGCGGGGGGGCCGCTGGAAGATACGCAGTATTTT
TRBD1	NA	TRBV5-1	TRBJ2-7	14	CASSWTGFIDEQYF	TGCGCCAGCAGCTGGACAGGGTTTATAGACGAGCAGTACTTC
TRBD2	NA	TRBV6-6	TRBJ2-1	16	CASSYVSGGPNNEQFF	TGTGCCAGCAGTTACGTAAGCGGGGGGCCGAACAATGAGCAGTTCTTC
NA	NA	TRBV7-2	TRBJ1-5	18	CASSPEDRNSYSNQPQHF	TGTGCCAGCAGCCCCGAAGACAGGAACTCATATAGCAATCAGCCCCAGCATTTT
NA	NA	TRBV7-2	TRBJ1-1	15	CASSLALRGFTEAFF	TGTGCCAGCAGCTTAGCGCTAAGGGGTTTCACTGAAGCTTTCTTT
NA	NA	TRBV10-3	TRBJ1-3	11	CATTTGNTIYF	TGTGCCACCACGACAGGAAACACCATATATTTT